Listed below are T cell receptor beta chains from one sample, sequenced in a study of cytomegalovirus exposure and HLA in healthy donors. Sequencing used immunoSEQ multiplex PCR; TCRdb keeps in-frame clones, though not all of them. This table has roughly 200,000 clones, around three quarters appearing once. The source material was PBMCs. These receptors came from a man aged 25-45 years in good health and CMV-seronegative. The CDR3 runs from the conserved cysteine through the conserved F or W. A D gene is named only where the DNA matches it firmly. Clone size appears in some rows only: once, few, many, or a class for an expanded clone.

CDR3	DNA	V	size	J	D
CSGLAGGLPDYEQYF	TGCAGCGGTCTAGCGGGAGGCCTCCCTGACTACGAGCAGTACTTC	TRBV29-1	NA	TRBJ2-7	TRBD2
CASSSKGNSPLHF	TGTGCCAGCAGCTCGAAGGGGAATTCACCCCTCCACTTT	TRBV7-9	NA	TRBJ1-6	NA
CASSYSTGAFTEAFF	TGTGCCAGCAGTTACTCCACAGGGGCCTTTACTGAAGCTTTCTTT	TRBV6-5	NA	TRBJ1-1	TRBD1
CASSIPLGQGYGYTF	TGTGCCAGTAGTATACCCCTCGGACAGGGGTATGGCTACACCTTC	TRBV19	NA	TRBJ1-2	TRBD1
CASSLGWTGGKETQYF	TGTGCCAGCAGTTTAGGTTGGACAGGGGGCAAAGAGACCCAGTACTTC	TRBV27	NA	TRBJ2-5	TRBD1
CASSLEQPMYGYTF	TGCGCCAGCAGCTTGGAACAGCCAATGTATGGCTACACCTTC	TRBV5-1	NA	TRBJ1-2	NA
CASSLPDLVSNQPQHF	TGTGCCAGCAGCCTACCCGACTTGGTTAGCAATCAGCCCCAGCATTTT	TRBV6-6	NA	TRBJ1-5	NA
CASSSLPQGSNYGYTF	TGTGCCAGCAGTTCCCTACCGCAGGGGTCTAACTATGGCTACACCTTC	TRBV28	few	TRBJ1-2	NA
CASSLKQGYNQPQHF	TGTGCCAGCAGTTTAAAACAGGGGTACAATCAGCCCCAGCATTTT	TRBV27	NA	TRBJ1-5	TRBD1
CASSFGPGVNEQFF	TGTGCCAGCAGCTTTGGACCGGGGGTGAATGAGCAGTTCTTC	TRBV5-4	NA	TRBJ2-1	NA
CASSTHPRAGGDEQYF	TGTGCCAGCAGTACCCACCCCAGAGCAGGGGGCGACGAGCAGTACTTC	TRBV6-6	NA	TRBJ2-7	TRBD1
CASTSGGHEKLFF	TGTGCCAGTACTTCAGGGGGGCACGAAAAACTGTTTTTT	TRBV28	NA	TRBJ1-4	TRBD1
CASSQATGNGYGYTF	TGTGCCAGCAGCCAAGCGACAGGGAACGGTTATGGCTACACCTTC	TRBV7-9	NA	TRBJ1-2	TRBD1
CASSSAGQRDEKLFF	TGCGCCAGCAGCTCCGCGGGACAGAGGGATGAAAAACTGTTTTTT	TRBV5-1	NA	TRBJ1-4	TRBD1
CASSLGTREQFF	TGTGCCAGCAGCTTGGGAACCAGGGAGCAGTTCTTC	TRBV5-6	NA	TRBJ2-1	NA
CASKGNRGNTEAFF	TGTGCCAGCAAGGGAAACCGGGGGAACACTGAAGCTTTCTTT	TRBV2	few	TRBJ1-1	NA
CASSQFRGTEAFF	TGCGCCAGCAGCCAATTTAGGGGCACTGAAGCTTTCTTT	TRBV4-1	NA	TRBJ1-1	NA
CASSPTGHRETQYF	TGTGCCAGCAGCCCTACGGGACATAGGGAGACCCAGTACTTC	TRBV7-9	NA	TRBJ2-5	NA
CASSTGGRGYGYTF	TGTGCCAGCAGTACCGGAGGCAGGGGATATGGCTACACCTTC	TRBV27	NA	TRBJ1-2	NA
CSASIYGYTF	TGCAGTGCTAGTATCTATGGCTACACCTTC	TRBV20-1	NA	TRBJ1-2	NA
CASSLTGGDTQYF	TGCGCCAGCAGCTTGACGGGGGGAGATACGCAGTATTTT	TRBV5-1	NA	TRBJ2-3	TRBD2
CASSMVSGASFGGELFF	TGTGCCAGTAGTATGGTGTCGGGAGCTTCCTTCGGCGGGGAGCTGTTTTTT	TRBV19	NA	TRBJ2-2	NA
CASSAGTSGFPYEQYF	TGTGCCAGCAGCGCCGGGACTAGCGGGTTCCCCTACGAGCAGTACTTC	TRBV5-6	NA	TRBJ2-7	TRBD2
CASRPTGCEQYF	TGTGCCAGTAGACCGACAGGCTGCGAGCAGTACTTC	TRBV19	NA	TRBJ2-7	NA
CASSSRLTDTQYF	TGTGCCAGCAGTTCCCGACTCACAGATACGCAGTATTTT	TRBV2	NA	TRBJ2-3	NA
CASSLSSLAAYNEQFF	TGTGCCAGCAGCTTGTCATCTCTAGCGGCATACAATGAGCAGTTCTTC	TRBV5-6	NA	TRBJ2-1	TRBD2
CAIGRDRGTYEQYF	TGTGCCATCGGACGGGACAGGGGGACCTACGAGCAGTACTTC	TRBV10-3	NA	TRBJ2-7	TRBD1